This T cell receptor beta chain was sequenced in a study of read filtering for tumor transcriptome and immune sequencing. At the level of the study: By R-ISS, stages I, II and III held 8, 16 and 7 patients. Broader study findings: Even smaller IR-seq throughput identified most shared clonotypes. Correlation between methods rose after single-read clonotypes were removed.

Sampling of bone marrow took place during active disease in every patient. This clonotype was detected ten times or more. Antigen specificity is unknown. The CDR3 has 15 amino acids. The germline CDR1 and CDR2 sequences are SEHNR and FQNEAQ (reference sequence). V was pared by 2 bases and J by 0 bases, with 5 bases between. The library was built from around 0.4 ug RNA with molecular barcoded adaptors for alpha/delta and beta/gamma chains. TCRdb re-called the reads through MiXCR, storing one row per CDR3 protein. The data show approximately 59,000 distinct CDR3 sequences, 9% to 15% seen once. This sequence originates from a donor older than 35 with multiple myeloma. The chain uses TRBV7-9 and TRBJ2-6; unclear D gene. Sequenced material: a population of CD138-negative cells sorted from bone marrow. The CDR3 here is CASSLRSSGANVLTF. Written as DNA, the CDR3 is TGTGCCAGCAGCTTAAGGAGCTCTGGGGCCAACGTCCTGACTTTC.